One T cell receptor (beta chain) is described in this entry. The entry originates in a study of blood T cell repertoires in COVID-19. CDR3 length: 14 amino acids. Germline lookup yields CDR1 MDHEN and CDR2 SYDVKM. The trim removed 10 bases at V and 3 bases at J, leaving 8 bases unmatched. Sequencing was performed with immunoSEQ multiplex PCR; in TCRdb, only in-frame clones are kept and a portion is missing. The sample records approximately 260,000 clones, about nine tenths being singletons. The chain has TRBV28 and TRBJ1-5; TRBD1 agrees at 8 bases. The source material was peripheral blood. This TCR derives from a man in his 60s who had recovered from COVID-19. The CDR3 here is CATLTGAVNQPQHF. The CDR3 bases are TGTGCCACCCTGACAGGGGCTGTCAATCAGCCCCAGCATTTT.